This T cell receptor beta chain was recovered during a study of cytomegalovirus exposure and HLA in healthy donors. Study conclusions and caveats: According to a subsequent analysis, TCR clusters from the first cohort were inclined to appear together in the 110 or so validation repertoires. Researchers catalogued roughly 150 TCR beta chains as cytomegalovirus-associated.

Regarding this clone: The target antigen is unknown.

The study drew the donors from its approximately 110-subject validation cohort, separate from the approximately 690-subject first cohort. The trim removed 2 bases at V and 0 bases at J, leaving 5 bases unmatched. CDR1 and CDR2 from the germline V gene are LNHNV and YYDKDF (reference sequence). The CDR3 spans 16 residues. Only in-frame clones appear in the TCRdb table, and some are missing; sequencing was by immunoSEQ multiplex PCR. The repertoire includes under 75,000 clones, around 93% of them detected once, and approximately 6.8% sits in the top ten. The sequence derives from a woman between 18 and 29 years old in good health and CMV-seropositive. The specimen was PBMCs. This chain uses TRBV15 with TRBJ2-3; 7 bases are shared with TRBD1. In DNA form, the CDR3 reads TGTGCCACCAGCAGAACAGGGGCGTTAAGCACAGATACGCAGTATTTT. It translates to CATSRTGALSTDTQYF. Full variable domain (missing parts from reference TRBV15 and TRBJ2-3): DAMVIQNPRYQVTQFGKPVTLSCSQTLNHNVMYWYQQKSSQAPKLLFHYYDKDFNNEADTPDNFQSRRPNTSFCFLDIRSPGLGDTAMYLCATSRTGALSTDTQYFGPGTRLTVL.